These T cell receptor beta chains were read from a single sample in a study of read filtering for tumor transcriptome and immune sequencing. Each CDR3 protein gets one entry after TCRdb re-called the reads with MiXCR. The sample has 62,000 or so distinct CDR3 sequences; 14% are singletons. Material for sequencing was a population of CD138-negative cells sorted from bone marrow. Receptors originate from a donor at least 40 years old with multiple myeloma. The CDR3 runs from the conserved cysteine through the conserved F or W. A D gene is named only where the DNA matches it firmly. Expanded clones are given a class, and other clones once, few, many or no size at all.

d_call: TRBD2; clone_size: many; v_call: TRBV7-2; j_call: TRBJ2-2; cdr3_aa: CASSPGLGTWGELFF; cdr3_nt: TGTGCCAGCAGCCCGGGACTAGGGACGTGGGGGGAGCTGTTTTTT
d_call: TRBD1; clone_size: -; v_call: TRBV29-1; j_call: TRBJ2-2; cdr3_aa: CSAGPGQGENTGELFF; cdr3_nt: TGCAGCGCCGGCCCGGGACAGGGGGAGAACACCGGGGAGCTGTTTTTT
d_call: -; clone_size: -; v_call: TRBV4-1; j_call: TRBJ2-3; cdr3_aa: CASSQVEAGPTSTDTQYF; cdr3_nt: TGCGCCAGCAGCCAAGTAGAGGCGGGTCCTACTAGCACAGATACGCAGTATTTT
d_call: -; clone_size: many; v_call: TRBV7-2; j_call: TRBJ1-1; cdr3_aa: CASSFGPKAFF; cdr3_nt: TGTGCCAGCAGCTTCGGACCAAAAGCTTTCTTT
d_call: -; clone_size: many; v_call: TRBV7-2; j_call: TRBJ2-7; cdr3_aa: CASSLRAAVYEQYF; cdr3_nt: TGTGCCAGCAGCCTCCGAGCTGCCGTCTACGAGCAGTACTTC
d_call: -; clone_size: many; v_call: TRBV9; j_call: TRBJ2-1; cdr3_aa: CASSRGPSSSNEQFF; cdr3_nt: TGTGCCAGCAGCCGGGGCCCTAGCTCCTCCAATGAGCAGTTCTTC
d_call: TRBD1; clone_size: many; v_call: TRBV19; j_call: TRBJ2-7; cdr3_aa: CATRQGVLEQYF; cdr3_nt: TGTGCCACCCGACAGGGGGTCCTCGAGCAGTACTTC
d_call: -; clone_size: -; v_call: TRBV7-3; j_call: TRBJ1-1; cdr3_aa: CASSLMRGTVAFF; cdr3_nt: TGTGCCAGCAGCTTAATGCGGGGGACTGTAGCTTTCTTT
d_call: -; clone_size: few; v_call: TRBV29-1; j_call: TRBJ2-7; cdr3_aa: CSVEGRGYEQYF; cdr3_nt: TGCAGCGTTGAAGGGAGGGGCTACGAGCAGTACTTC
d_call: -; clone_size: many; v_call: TRBV29-1; j_call: TRBJ2-5; cdr3_aa: CSVGTTETQYF; cdr3_nt: TGCAGCGTTGGGACTACAGAGACCCAGTACTTC
d_call: TRBD2; clone_size: -; v_call: TRBV20-1; j_call: TRBJ2-1; cdr3_aa: CSARDGSGTSVHNEQFF; cdr3_nt: TGCAGTGCTAGAGATGGATCCGGGACTAGCGTACACAATGAGCAGTTCTTC
d_call: TRBD2; clone_size: -; v_call: TRBV6-2/TRBV6-3; j_call: TRBJ2-1; cdr3_aa: CASSETSGRALYNEQFF; cdr3_nt: TGTGCCAGCAGCGAGACTAGCGGGAGGGCACTTTACAATGAGCAGTTCTTC
d_call: -; clone_size: few; v_call: TRBV12-3/TRBV12-4; j_call: TRBJ2-1; cdr3_aa: CASSFWTDEQFF; cdr3_nt: TGTGCCAGCAGTTTTTGGACAGACGAGCAGTTCTTC
d_call: -; clone_size: -; v_call: TRBV6-2/TRBV6-3; j_call: TRBJ2-3; cdr3_aa: CASSSPFGQLRTDTQYF; cdr3_nt: TGTGCCAGCAGTTCCCCCTTCGGACAGTTACGCACAGATACGCAGTATTTT
d_call: TRBD1; clone_size: few; v_call: TRBV2; j_call: TRBJ2-3; cdr3_aa: CASSPGTGGPDTQYF; cdr3_nt: TGTGCCAGCAGTCCCGGGACAGGGGGCCCAGATACGCAGTATTTT
d_call: TRBD1; clone_size: many; v_call: TRBV12-3/TRBV12-4; j_call: TRBJ1-2; cdr3_aa: CASRVGQGAPNYGYTF; cdr3_nt: TGTGCCAGCAGGGTCGGCCAGGGGGCACCTAACTATGGCTACACCTTC
d_call: TRBD2; clone_size: -; v_call: TRBV20-1; j_call: TRBJ2-1; cdr3_aa: CSARAGTSYDEQFF; cdr3_nt: TGCAGTGCTAGGGCCGGGACTAGTTATGATGAGCAGTTCTTC
d_call: -; clone_size: many; v_call: TRBV27; j_call: TRBJ2-7; cdr3_aa: CASSLDPGNLGYEQYF; cdr3_nt: TGTGCCAGCAGTTTGGACCCCGGGAACCTCGGCTACGAGCAGTACTTC